This T cell receptor beta chain comes out of a study of OX40 agonist ivuxolimab in advanced cancers. Background on the study: The study enrolled dose-escalation patients with hepatocellular carcinoma, melanoma, renal cell or head and neck cancer. Subjects had a mean age of about 57 years, with a range of about 23 to 90; less than 90% were male.

The length of the CDR3 is 15 residues. The ends lost 5 bases at V and 3 bases at J; junction bases unmatched: 8. Germline CDR1 and CDR2: MDHEN and SYDVKM. This clone was detected a few times. TCRdb's copy holds only in-frame clones and misses some; the assay was immunoSEQ multiplex PCR. The sample shows some 76,000 clones, 84% of them seen only once. This material consisted of CD4+ or CD8+ T cells sorted from blood, taken in a trial of the OX40 agonist ivuxolimab. The gene calls are TRBV28 and TRBJ1-2, with TRBD1 matching over 8 bases. The source of this sequence is an adult with an advanced solid tumor such as melanoma, head and neck, liver or kidney cancer. The CDR3 sequence is CASSPDRASYYGYTF. As DNA, the CDR3 is TGTGCCAGCAGTCCGGACAGGGCTTCATACTATGGCTACACCTTC.